This TCR beta chain appears in the sequencing data of a study of shared clonotypes between healthy human individuals. Study-wide results and caveats: At large depth, rarefaction still showed sorted-subset sequencing to be incomplete.

Positive CCR7 selection of CD45RO-negative cells yielded the naive CD8 cells, and terminally differentiated effector memory CD45RA+ cells were excluded. As for this clone: The antigen is undetermined.

Original methodology: ImmunoSEQ output held junction-only sequences without quality scores, so filtering differed. Libraries were prepared by immunoSEQ multiplex PCR; TCRdb keeps only in-frame clonotypes and omits some of them. Clonal size and the V and J genes are those of that table, whereas D and trimming came from the DNA. Counted here are under 2,000,000 clones, about 95% occurring once; the ten biggest clones make up 1% to 1.5%. V gave up 2 bases and J gave up 3 bases, with 8 bases separating them. Germline values: CDR1 MGHRA, CDR2 YSYEKL. This CDR3 comprises 13 residues. This TCR was sampled from a man between 18 and 29 years old in good health. Sequences were obtained from naive CD8+ T cells sorted from blood. The chain joins TRBV4-1 to TRBJ2-7; D remains unclear. CDR3 DNA: TGCGCCAGCAGCCAACAGGTCCACTACGAGCAGTACTTC. Protein sequence: CASSQQVHYEQYF.